The T cell receptor beta chain under discussion was sequenced for a study of cytomegalovirus exposure and HLA in healthy donors. About the study: The study placed 80% to 90% of its 398 genotyped donors in the Caucasian-associated ancestry cluster. Study-wide points: Certain sequence variants were highly shared and formed a cluster, and this cluster was likely a sequencing artifact.

The PCR had 60 Vbeta and 13 Jbeta primers. Using immunoSEQ multiplex PCR, the repertoire was profiled, and TCRdb retains in-frame clones only, with some absent. This sample's table reports about 210,000 clones. Points on this clone: No antigen is known for it.

The CDR3 length is 13 residues. Germline-derived CDR1 and CDR2 are GTSNPN and SVGIG (reference sequence). V was pared by 3 bases and J by 8 bases, with 9 bases of the junction left unmatched. This rearrangement joins TRBV30 to TRBJ1-2, with 7 nucleotides matching TRBD1. The TCR sequence derives from a woman aged 25 to 39 in good health and CMV-seropositive. The sequenced sample consisted of PBMCs. This CDR3 is CAWSSLGTVGYTF. For the CDR3, the DNA is TGTGCCTGGAGCAGTTTAGGGACAGTCGGCTACACCTTC.